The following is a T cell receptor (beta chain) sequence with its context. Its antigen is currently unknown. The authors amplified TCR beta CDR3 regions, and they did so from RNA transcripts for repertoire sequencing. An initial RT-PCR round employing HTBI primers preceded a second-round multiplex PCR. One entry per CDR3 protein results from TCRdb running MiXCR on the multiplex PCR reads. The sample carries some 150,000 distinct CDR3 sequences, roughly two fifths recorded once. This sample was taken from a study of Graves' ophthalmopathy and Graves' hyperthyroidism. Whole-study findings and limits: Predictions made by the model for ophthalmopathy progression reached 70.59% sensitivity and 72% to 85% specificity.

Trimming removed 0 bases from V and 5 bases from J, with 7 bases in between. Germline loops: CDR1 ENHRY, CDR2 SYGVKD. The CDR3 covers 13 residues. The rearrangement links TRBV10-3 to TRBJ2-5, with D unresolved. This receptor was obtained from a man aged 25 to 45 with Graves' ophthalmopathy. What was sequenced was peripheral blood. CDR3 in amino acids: CAISESPGETQYF. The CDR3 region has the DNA TGTGCCATCAGTGAGTCGCCCGGGGAGACCCAGTACTTC.